This TCR beta chain was recovered during a study of blood T cells in healthy people across ages (dated by TCRdb to the mid-2010s). The study in broad terms: Template switching captured roughly one uniquely barcoded TCR beta cDNA molecule per two T cells in model experiments. Two additional independent replicas of 1 million unique cDNA reads from the same blood draw were analyzed for two donors (one aged 18 to 29 and one aged 80 or older). To avoid experimental bias, donors of different ages were distributed randomly across sequencing lanes. Four age groups were formed from the donors: young (average about 17 years), middle-aged (just under 40), aged (about 68) and long-lived (about 80). Using deep sequencing normalized with unique cDNA molecular identifiers, the study measured how TCR beta repertoire diversity changes with age. The paper as a whole reports these results and caveats: Since profiling was done on bulk unsorted PBMCs, naive and antigen-experienced compartments could not be conclusively compared. Observed TCR beta diversity per million T cells fell roughly linearly with age, and a significant reduction was already apparent by age approximately 41. Compared with the aged group, the long-lived group had more naive CD4+ T cells, fewer expanded clones and increased TCR diversity, suggesting age selection. Total diversity estimates from one million sequenced T cells were considered lower bounds and underestimates. The CMV infection status of donors was not known, potentially confounding age-related changes in expanded clonotypes. A strong correlation was found between observed TCR beta diversity and the percentage of naive T cells measured by flow cytometry.

Remarks on this clonotype: Its target antigen remains unknown. Base-call qualities are not available, and no considerably larger clone is one nucleotide away.

Library method: 5' RACE. Data came from an Illumina HiSeq 2500. A second PCR of roughly 7 to 11 cycles was run with a J-beta primer mix and a sample-barcoded 5' primer. A template-switch 5' adaptor carrying 12 random nucleotides introduced a unique molecular identifier onto each TCR beta cDNA molecule. Each sample yielded at least 3 million CDR3-containing paired-end reads. First-strand cDNA was synthesized from all RNA with the Mint cDNA synthesis kit, primed by a TRBC-specific oligonucleotide. Following uracil-DNA glycosylase treatment, a first 18-cycle PCR with universal primers M1SS and BC2_uni_R was performed on all cDNA. In the source study's methods: Each sample was normalized by randomly selecting 1 million high-quality reads, each carrying a distinct molecular identifier. Instead of being binned into consensus sequences, reads that shared molecular identifiers were thrown out. MiTCR, with a Q25 quality threshold and the strictest error-elimination algorithm, was used for CDR3 identification, clonotype clustering and error correction. A nonparametric unseen species model with Euler transformation was used to estimate a lower bound on total TCR beta diversity. TCRdb reprocessed the public reads (quality trimming at Q25 with fastp, clone calling with MiXCR) and kept in-frame beta chains. Each record represents a unique CDR3 protein, reported with the most common genes and DNA among its rows. TCRdb's processing, not the authors' own work, is the source of the V and J calls. This sample is represented by about 830,000 distinct CDR3 sequences; nearly 60% of them were singletons. The top ten clones comprise around 22% of the sample.

Donors were under 40 systemically healthy Caucasian individuals from Russia aged roughly 6 to 95 years. Around 9.9 milliliters of peripheral blood were collected from each donor into EDTA-treated Vacutainer tubes. Ficoll-Paque density-gradient centrifugation was used to isolate PBMCs, with at least 6.5 million per sample. Total RNA was extracted from PBMCs with Trizol reagent, with at least 5.5 micrograms obtained per sample. For every donor, an aliquot of PBMCs went through flow cytometry to measure the percentages of naive CD45RAhigh/CD27high T cells. V is trimmed back by 3 bases and J by 5 bases, and the junction contains 19 bases that no gene match accounts for. The CDR3 spans 19 residues, from the cysteine through the phenylalanine. The kept DNA is CDR3 alone, 57 bases in frame from the first base. CDR1 is given as KGHDR and CDR2 as SFDVKD, both from the germline V gene.

The source is a man under 40 in good health. The specimen was blood. The chain was built from TRBV24-1 and TRBJ1-1, with 8 bases matching TRBD1. The CDR3 loop reads CATSDVRPGGPFKGTEAFF. The DNA sequence is given as TGTGCCACCAGTGATGTACGTCCAGGGGGCCCTTTTAAGGGTACTGAAGCTTTCTTT.